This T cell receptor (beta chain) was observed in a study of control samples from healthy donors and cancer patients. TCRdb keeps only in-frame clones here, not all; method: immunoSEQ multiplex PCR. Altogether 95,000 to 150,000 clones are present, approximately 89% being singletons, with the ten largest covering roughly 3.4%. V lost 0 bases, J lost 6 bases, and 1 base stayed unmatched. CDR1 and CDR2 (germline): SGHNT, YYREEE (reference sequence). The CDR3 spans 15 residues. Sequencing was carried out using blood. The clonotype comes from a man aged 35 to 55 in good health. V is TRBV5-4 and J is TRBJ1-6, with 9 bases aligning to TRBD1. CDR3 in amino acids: CASSLGTGANSPLHF. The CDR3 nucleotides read TGTGCCAGCAGCTTGGGGACAGGGGCTAATTCACCCCTCCACTTT.